This T cell receptor beta chain was identified during a study of beta chain features in type 1 diabetes. Study information: The samples had 85 million to 130 million sorted cells examined in all.

Germline values: CDR1 SQVTM, CDR2 ANQGSEA. Germline trimming cut 3 bases from V and 12 bases from J; bases unmatched to any gene: 4. The CDR3 length is 10 residues. Study observations and caveats: When Type 1 diabetes patients were examined, their TCRB CDR3s proved moderately but significantly shorter in all four CD4+ subsets.

Blood was drawn once from each donor into heparinised tubes. The draws averaged around 110 mL. About this clone: The antigen is undetermined.

Every isolated RNA sample was fully reverse transcribed, so sequencing captured expressed TCRB transcripts. Libraries were prepared by immunoSEQ multiplex PCR; TCRdb keeps only in-frame clonotypes and omits some of them. Of hundreds of thousands of clones listed, more than 13% are singletons. This chain links TRBV29-1 with TRBJ1-2; TRBD1 agrees at 7 bases. This receptor was obtained from a man between 18 and 29 years old with type 1 diabetes. The sequencing input was naive CD4+ T cells from blood. CDR3 region: CSVDLGGHTF. The CDR3 bases are TGCAGCGTTGATTTAGGGGGCCACACCTTC.